This entry lists 5 T cell receptor beta chains sequenced from one sample in a study of blood T cell repertoires in COVID-19. Produced via immunoSEQ multiplex PCR; TCRdb's table is partial and in-frame only. The repertoire holds 40,000 to 50,000 clones, with more than 75% as singletons. The specimen was peripheral blood. These receptors all stem from a woman over 75 with COVID-19, enrolled during active disease.

The V and J genes are TRBV4-1 and TRBJ1-6; a possible D gene is TRBD1 (6 bases). The CDR3 extends over 17 amino acids. CDR1 MGHRA and CDR2 YSYEKL come from the germline V gene. The ends were cut back, 1 base at V and 3 bases at J, with 13 bases in the middle. The DNA for the CDR3 is TGCGCCAGCAGCCAAGGGCCAGGGGCAATCTATAATTCACCCCTCCACTTT. Residues: CASSQGPGAIYNSPLHF.

The rearrangement uses TRBV5-1 and TRBJ2-7, with TRBD1 matching over 9 bases. V lost 4 bases to trimming and J lost 12 bases; unmatched junction nucleotides: 5. Per germline, CDR1 SGHRS and CDR2 YFSETQ. The CDR3 has 11 amino acids. The CDR3 protein is CASSPGQGRYF. CDR3 coding DNA: TGCGCCAGCAGCCCGGGACAGGGACGGTACTTC. The full variable domain, its missing parts supplied by reference TRBV5-1 and TRBJ2-7, is KAGVTQTPRYLIKTRGQQVTLSCSPISGHRSVSWYQQTPGQGLQFLFEYFSETQRNKGNFPGRFSGRQFSNSRSEMNVSTLELGDSALYLCASSPGQGRYFGPGTRLTVT.

This chain joins TRBV28 and TRBJ2-7, with 9 bases identical to TRBD1. Germline V lookup: CDR1 MDHEN, CDR2 SYDVKM. The CDR3 sequence is 15 residues long. With V trimmed by 4 bases and J by 5 bases, 9 bases remained unmatched. The CDR3 DNA is TGTGCCAGCAGTTATGCCGGGACAGGGTCGGACGAGCAGTACTTC. Its translation is CASSYAGTGSDEQYF. Looking up the rest from reference TRBV28 and TRBJ2-7 gives the full variable domain: DVKVTQSSRYLVKRTGEKVFLECVQDMDHENMFWYRQDPGLGLRLIYFSYDVKMKEKGDIPEGYSVSREKKERFSLILESASTNQTSMYLCASSYAGTGSDEQYFGPGTRLTVT.

The chain recombines TRBV5-1 with TRBJ2-1; 9 positions match TRBD2. CDR1 and CDR2 from the germline V gene are SGHRS and YFSETQ. Losses at the gene ends were 1 base for V and 8 bases for J; bases not matched to a gene: 10. The length of the CDR3 is 16 residues. Here the CDR3 DNA reads TGCGCCAGCAGCTTGACCAGCGGGGGGTCTGGGGATGAGCAGTTCTTC. Translating it yields CASSLTSGGSGDEQFF.

The V call is TRBV5-1, the J call TRBJ1-5, with 7 nucleotides matching TRBD1. This CDR3 is built from 15 residues. Germline V gene sequence: CDR1 SGHRS, CDR2 YFSETQ. V trimming: 0 bases; J trimming: 0 bases; junction bases outside the gene matches: 0. Here the CDR3 reads CASSLEGASNQPQHF. The CDR3, as DNA: TGCGCCAGCAGCTTGGAGGGGGCTAGCAATCAGCCCCAGCATTTT.